The source of this T cell receptor beta chain is a study of blood T cell repertoires in COVID-19. Profiled with immunoSEQ multiplex PCR; TCRdb holds only in-frame clones, not every one. Of around 25,000 clones in the sample, approximately 83% were seen once. Sequencing input: peripheral blood. The origin of this receptor is a man in his 70s with acute or convalescent COVID-19.

For the CDR3, the DNA is TGTGCCAGCAGCATTGACAGTAATTCACCCCTCCACTTT. Protein product: CASSIDSNSPLHF. V usage is TRBV5-4 and J usage is TRBJ1-6; D is perhaps TRBD1 (5 bases). V shed 4 bases and J shed 6 bases, with 8 bases lying between them. Germline V lookup: CDR1 SGHNT, CDR2 YYREEE (reference sequence). The CDR3 totals 13 residues.